The clone carrying this T cell receptor (beta chain) was seen a handful of times. Original handling: Reference gene primer amplification in the assay estimated nucleated cell counts. Sequencing was performed with immunoSEQ multiplex PCR; in TCRdb, only in-frame clones are kept and a portion is missing. V and J calls and clone size follow that table, whereas D and trimming were derived from the DNA. Found here are 220,000 or so clones, 84% of them singletons; the top ten hold 6.8%. This entry belongs to a study of blood T cell repertoires in COVID-19. This CDR3 contains 12 residues. V dropped 7 bases and J dropped 11 bases, with 15 bases sitting between them. Germline CDR1 is MDHEN and CDR2 is SYDVKM.

The chain links TRBV28 to TRBJ2-1, with D possibly matching TRBD1 (6 bases). The sequencing sample was made of PBMCs or T cells enriched from blood (not recorded which). This TCR derives from a woman between 35 and 50 years old who had recovered from COVID-19. The CDR3 nucleotides read TGTGCCAGCAAGGGACCGGACAGAAAGCAGTTCTTC. This translates into CASKGPDRKQFF.